This is a list of T cell receptor beta chains from one sample in a study of blood T cell repertoires in COVID-19. TCRdb's copy holds only in-frame clones and misses some; the assay was immunoSEQ multiplex PCR. The data contain 120,000 or so clones, roughly 79% of them seen just once; the ten biggest clones take up 20% to 25%. Source material: peripheral blood. The receptors stem from a human donor in a cohort sampled during active COVID-19. Each CDR3 is given with its conserved first and last residue. The D gene is left open where the match is weak. Clone size is not always given. Where it is, it says once, few, many or a class for expanded clones.

j_call,v_call,clone_size,d_call,cdr3_length,cdr3_nt,cdr3_aa
TRBJ1-4,TRBV7-8,-,TRBD1,14,TGTGCCAGCAGCTTAGCGGGGGACAGGGCGGAACTGTTTTTT,CASSLAGDRAELFF
TRBJ2-2,TRBV7-2,-,-,14,TGTGCCAGCAGCGACCCTAGCAACACCGGGGAGCTGTTTTTT,CASSDPSNTGELFF
TRBJ1-2,TRBV25-1,-,TRBD1,16,TGTGCCAGCAGTGAAACGGCAGGGACAGACTTAGGGGGCTACACCTTC,CASSETAGTDLGGYTF
TRBJ2-7,TRBV7-2,-,-,14,TGTGCCAGCAGCTTAACGCGTACCGGCTACGAGCAGTACTTC,CASSLTRTGYEQYF
TRBJ2-3,TRBV14,-,TRBD2,16,TGTGCCAGCAGCCATCGCCTAGCGGGGATCACAGATACGCAGTATTTT,CASSHRLAGITDTQYF
TRBJ1-5,TRBV6-2/TRBV6-3,-,TRBD1,14,TGTGCCAGCAGTAGACAGGGGAACAATCAGCCCCAGCATTTT,CASSRQGNNQPQHF
TRBJ2-7,TRBV19,-,TRBD1,13,TGTGCCAGTAAGGGGACAGGGATGTACGAGCAGTACTTC,CASKGTGMYEQYF
TRBJ2-5,TRBV4-3,few,-,15,TGCGCCAGCAGCCAAGACTCTGGCCCCCGAGAGACCCAGTACTTC,CASSQDSGPRETQYF
TRBJ1-4,TRBV6-1,-,-,17,TGTGCCAGCAGTGAAGCGAGGACAGCCATCCCTAATGAAAAACTGTTTTTT,CASSEARTAIPNEKLFF
TRBJ1-5,TRBV4-3,few,-,13,TGCGCCAGCAGCCAAACTGTGGGGAGGACCCAGCATTTT,CASSQTVGRTQHF
TRBJ1-5,TRBV6-2/TRBV6-3,few,-,14,TGTGCCAGCAGTTACACAAATAGCAATCAGCCCCAGCATTTT,CASSYTNSNQPQHF
TRBJ1-4,TRBV6-5,-,TRBD1,15,TGTGCCAGCAGTCGACAGGGGGCACGGCGTGAAAAACTGTTTTTT,CASSRQGARREKLFF
TRBJ1-2,TRBV5-4,-,-,16,TGTGCCAGCAGCTTGGGGGAGGCAGGGATCTCCTACCTCTACACCTTC,CASSLGEAGISYLYTF
TRBJ2-3,TRBV6-5,-,-,15,TGTGCCAGCAGTTACCTGGGGGCGCAGACAGATACGCAGTATTTT,CASSYLGAQTDTQYF
TRBJ2-2,TRBV7-2,-,-,15,TGTGCCAGCAGCCTACTGGGCCCACACACCGGGGAGCTGTTTTTT,CASSLLGPHTGELFF
TRBJ1-1,TRBV28,-,TRBD1,15,TGTGCCAGCTTACACAGGGGGAAGAACAGCGCTGAAGCTTTCTTT,CASLHRGKNSAEAFF
TRBJ2-2,TRBV7-2,few,TRBD1,15,TGTGCCAGCAGCACCACAGGGGTTGACACCGGGGAGCTGTTTTTT,CASSTTGVDTGELFF
TRBJ1-2,TRBV12-3/TRBV12-4,-,-,13,TGTGCCAGCAGTTTAGCGCAGGGGTTCGGCTACACCTTC,CASSLAQGFGYTF
TRBJ2-3,TRBV5-4,-,TRBD2,18,TGTGCCAGCAGGCCCGGACTAGCGGGAGGAGGGTACACAGATACGCAGTATTTT,CASRPGLAGGGYTDTQYF
TRBJ2-5,TRBV19,-,TRBD2,14,TGTGCCAGTTCACCGGGGGGAGGCCAAGAGACCCAGTACTTC,CASSPGGGQETQYF
TRBJ1-5,TRBV9,-,-,14,TGTGCCAGCAGCGTAGGAGGAGTTGCTCAGCCCCAGCATTTT,CASSVGGVAQPQHF
TRBJ2-2,TRBV5-1,-,-,13,TGCGCCAGCAGCTTTGAGGGTACCGGGGAGCTGTTTTTT,CASSFEGTGELFF
TRBJ1-1,TRBV27,-,TRBD1,13,TGTGCCAGCAGTTTAAGCCAGGGGGGACCAGCTTTCTTT,CASSLSQGGPAFF
TRBJ2-7,TRBV5-1,few,TRBD1,15,TGCGCCAGCCGGAGAACAGGGGGCGAATTCGACGAGCAGTACTTC,CASRRTGGEFDEQYF
TRBJ2-1,TRBV11-3,few,-,15,TGTGCCAGCAGCTTATACGGGGAATCCTACAATGAGCAGTTCTTC,CASSLYGESYNEQFF
TRBJ1-2,TRBV7-2,-,TRBD1,14,TGTGCCAGCAGCTTAGACCGGACAGGGCATGGCTACACCTTC,CASSLDRTGHGYTF
TRBJ1-6,TRBV9,-,-,14,TGTGCCAGCAGCGGAGATGACAGGAATTCACCCCTCCACTTT,CASSGDDRNSPLHF
TRBJ2-7,TRBV7-2,-,TRBD1,14,TGTGCCAGCAGCTCAGGGGGCTCCGCCTACGAGCAGTACTTC,CASSSGGSAYEQYF
TRBJ1-2,TRBV10-3,-,TRBD1,16,TGTGCCATCAGTGAGGGATTTACAGGGGGCGGCTATGGCTACACCTTC,CAISEGFTGGGYGYTF
TRBJ2-2,TRBV5-1,-,-,16,TGCGCCAGCAGCTTCCCTGAGGGGGTAGGCACCGGGGAGCTGTTTTTT,CASSFPEGVGTGELFF
TRBJ2-2,TRBV5-1,-,-,13,TGCGCCAGCAGCGTCGGTCTCGGCGGGGAGCTGTTTTTT,CASSVGLGGELFF
TRBJ2-3,TRBV6-4,-,TRBD2,13,TGTGCCAGCGGGACTAGCCCCACAGATACGCAGTATTTT,CASGTSPTDTQYF
TRBJ2-3,TRBV7-9,-,-,14,TGTGCCAGCAGCTTAAGGCAGGTCGCAGATACGCAGTATTTT,CASSLRQVADTQYF
TRBJ1-1,TRBV18,-,-,17,TGTGCCAGCTCACCACCACAGGGCCTCACAATGAACACTGAAGCTTTCTTT,CASSPPQGLTMNTEAFF
TRBJ1-2,TRBV7-2,once,-,13,TGTGCCAGCAGCTTACAGGAAAACTATGGCTACACCTTC,CASSLQENYGYTF
TRBJ2-1,TRBV6-4,once,TRBD1,16,TGTGCCAGCAGCCCGACAGGGAAAGGGTCCTACAATGAGCAGTTCTTC,CASSPTGKGSYNEQFF
TRBJ2-1,TRBV5-1,few,-,16,TGCGCCAGCAGCTCGGGATCTAATCCTTCAATCAATGAGCAGTTCTTC,CASSSGSNPSINEQFF
TRBJ2-7,TRBV7-9,few,TRBD2,18,TGTGCCAGCAGCTTACTCGAACTAGCGGGAGATTCCCCCTACGAGCAGTACTTC,CASSLLELAGDSPYEQYF
TRBJ2-5,TRBV5-4,once,-,13,TGTGCCAGCAGCCTAACGACCGGGGAGACCCAGTACTTC,CASSLTTGETQYF
TRBJ1-2,TRBV2,-,TRBD1,14,TGTGCCAGCAGGACGGGACAGGGGACCTATGGCTACACCTTC,CASRTGQGTYGYTF
TRBJ2-7,TRBV5-1,-,TRBD1,14,TGCGCCAGCAGCACTGGACAGGGGGGCGACGAGCAGTACTTC,CASSTGQGGDEQYF
TRBJ1-6,TRBV3-1/TRBV3-2,-,TRBD1,17,TGTGCCAGCAGCCAACTACAGGGGGCAGGGGGAAATTCACCCCTCCACTTT,CASSQLQGAGGNSPLHF
TRBJ2-7,TRBV28,-,TRBD1,14,TGTGCCAGCAGTTTACCCAGGGGGTTGGGTGAGCAGTACTTC,CASSLPRGLGEQYF
TRBJ2-7,TRBV18,-,TRBD1,14,TGTGCCAGCTCACTCGGGACAGGGATCGACGAGCAGTACTTC,CASSLGTGIDEQYF
TRBJ1-1,TRBV18,few,-,13,TGTGCCAGCTCACCCAGGGTAACGACTGAAGCTTTCTTT,CASSPRVTTEAFF
TRBJ1-5,TRBV11-3,-,TRBD1,15,TGTGCCAGCAGCGTAGGACAGGGGGCGAATCAGCCCCAGCATTTT,CASSVGQGANQPQHF
TRBJ2-5,TRBV6-2/TRBV6-3,-,TRBD2,17,TGTGCCAGCAGTTGGATGCGGACTAGCGGGGGTCAAGAGACCCAGTACTTC,CASSWMRTSGGQETQYF
TRBJ2-1,TRBV11-3,-,-,17,TGTGCCAGCAGCTCAATACGACTAGGAGATGGGCACAATGAGCAGTTCTTC,CASSSIRLGDGHNEQFF
TRBJ2-5,TRBV7-9,many,TRBD1,16,TGTGCCAGCAGCCCACGGGACAGGAGCAACCAAGAGACCCAGTACTTC,CASSPRDRSNQETQYF
TRBJ2-7,TRBV28,once,TRBD2,15,TGTGCCAGCAGCCCCCCGGGACTAACGTTATACGAGCAGTACTTC,CASSPPGLTLYEQYF
TRBJ2-7,TRBV5-1,-,-,17,TGCGCCAGCAGCTTGCTTCCTGGGGGCGCCCATTCCTACGAGCAGTACTTC,CASSLLPGGAHSYEQYF
TRBJ1-4,TRBV2,-,TRBD1,15,TGTGCCAGCAGTGGAGGACAGGGTTATTGGGAAAAACTGTTTTTT,CASSGGQGYWEKLFF
TRBJ1-4,TRBV6-5,-,-,15,TGTGCCAGCAGTTCCGACAGACCGGCAGGAGAAAAACTGTTTTTT,CASSSDRPAGEKLFF
TRBJ2-1,TRBV5-5,-,TRBD1,15,TGTGCCAGCAGCAGCGGGACAGGGGGTTATGATGAGCAGTTCTTC,CASSSGTGGYDEQFF
TRBJ2-7,TRBV3-1/TRBV3-2,-,TRBD2,22,TGTGCCAGCAGCCAAGATCTTTCGAAAGCCGGGACTAGCGAAGCCCGCTCCTACGAGCAGTACTTC,CASSQDLSKAGTSEARSYEQYF
TRBJ1-1,TRBV6-6,-,-,14,TGTGCCAGCAGTTACTCCGAGGGTGTCACTGAAGCTTTCTTT,CASSYSEGVTEAFF
TRBJ2-3,TRBV2,-,TRBD1,15,TGTGCCAGCAGTACTCGGGACAGTCCCACAGATACGCAGTATTTT,CASSTRDSPTDTQYF